This T cell receptor beta chain appears in the sequencing data of a study of shared clonotypes between healthy human individuals. The length of the CDR3 is 12 residues. Deletions cut 2 bases from V and 10 bases from J, with 10 bases between. The V gene's germline CDR1 is SGHRS and CDR2 YFSETQ. The input for sorted-subset replicate PCRs was 200 ng DNA, tens of thousands of T cell genomes. The assay was immunoSEQ multiplex PCR, and TCRdb's table has in-frame clones only and misses some. The table records about 2.3 million clones, roughly 90% of them present only once. Material for sequencing was naive CD4+ T cells from PBMCs. Subset here: CD45RA+ positively selected. This receptor was obtained from a man in his late teens or twenties in good health. Some clones in this sample may be carry-over from other donors' samples. The gene calls are TRBV5-1 and TRBJ2-1; D possibly corresponds to TRBD1 (6 bases). CDR3 in DNA: TGCGCCAGCAGCTTTGCAGGGGACGAGCAGTTCTTC. Its translation: CASSFAGDEQFF.